These 29 T cell receptor beta chains were all obtained from the same sample, sequenced in a study of T cell responses to AZD1222 COVID-19 vaccine. Sequenced by immunoSEQ multiplex PCR; TCRdb stores in-frame clones only, minus some. The sample comprises 100,000 to 150,000 clones, about 89% of which are singletons, and roughly 4.2% rests with the top ten. This specimen consisted of peripheral blood, obtained on day 0 of AZD1222 vaccination. The receptors here all came from an adult in good health.

In this sample, this clone turned up once. CDR3 in DNA: TGTGCCAGCAGCTTAGAAAGGGGGGAGACCCAGTACTTC. It is translated as CASSLERGETQYF. The chain carries TRBV7-8 and TRBJ2-5; a weak D match, TRBD1 (6 bases). The germline gives CDR1 SGHVS, CDR2 FQNEAQ. V lost 1 base and J 5 bases, leaving 8 bases between the germline ends. This CDR3 spans 13 amino acids.

This clone was counted only a few times. This chain joins TRBV19 and TRBJ2-2; D is uncertain. The CDR3 has 13 residues. CDR1 and CDR2 (germline): LNHDA, SQIVND (reference sequence). V gave up 2 bases and J gave up 8 bases, with 9 bases separating them. CDR3 sequence: CASSIFIGGELFF. The CDR3 DNA reads as TGTGCCAGTAGTATATTTATAGGAGGGGAGCTGTTTTTT.

The J gene is TRBJ1-6, the V gene TRBV30; the D gene is possibly TRBD1 (5 bases). The ends were cut back, 3 bases at V and 7 bases at J, with 10 bases in the middle. This CDR3 region has 13 residues. In germline, CDR1 is GTSNPN, CDR2 SVGIG (reference sequence). The chain's CDR3 is CAWSRDPNSPLHF. CDR3 bases: TGTGCCTGGAGCCGGGACCCCAATTCACCCCTCCACTTT.

This chain joins TRBV5-1 and TRBJ2-7; D remains unclear. Germline assignment: CDR1 SGHRS and CDR2 YFSETQ. The V and J ends lost 0 bases and 5 bases respectively, with 3 bases between them. This CDR3 contains 11 residues. The CDR3, as DNA: TGCGCCAGCAGCTTGGAGGACGAGCAGTACTTC. It specifies CASSLEDEQYF.

The chain employs TRBV9 and TRBJ1-2, with TRBD1 as a possible D gene (5 bases). The germline V gene encodes CDR1 SGDLS and CDR2 YYNGEE. CDR3 length: 14 residues. V shed 4 bases and J shed 8 bases, with 18 bases lying between them. The CDR3 loop reads CASSRRGTTGGYTF. CDR3 DNA sequence: TGTGCCAGCAGCCGGAGGGGCACAACGGGCGGCTACACCTTC.

The CDR3 here is CSVDRGLPDTQYF. DNA for the CDR3: TGCAGCGTGGACAGGGGGTTGCCAGATACGCAGTATTTT. The V and J genes are TRBV29-1 and TRBJ2-3; 10 bases map to TRBD1. This CDR3 is 13 amino acids long. Germline CDR1 reads SQVTM; CDR2 reads ANQGSEA. The junction had 4 bases not matched to a gene; V was cut back by 6 bases and J by 4 bases.

V gene TRBV7-2 combines with J gene TRBJ2-7, with D possibly being TRBD2 (7 bases). Germline V gene lookup returns CDR1 SGHTA and CDR2 FQGNSA. V was shortened by 1 base and J by 0 bases, with 13 bases between the two germline ends. The CDR3 loop spans 16 amino acids. The CDR3: CASSLGGGPNSYEQYF. CDR3 DNA: TGTGCCAGCAGCTTAGGGGGGGGGCCTAACTCCTACGAGCAGTACTTC.

The chain is built from TRBV7-8 and TRBJ1-6; 7 bases fit TRBD1. This CDR3 region has 14 residues. CDR1 SGHVS and CDR2 FQNEAQ come from the germline V gene. J lost 6 bases, V lost 5 bases, and 4 bases had no gene match. CDR3 in DNA: TGTGCCAGCAGCAGGGGGCTTGGTAATTCACCCCTCCACTTT. The encoded protein is CASSRGLGNSPLHF.

Only a few counts were recorded for this clone. The chain has TRBV5-1 and TRBJ1-6; D is unclear. CDR1 is SGHRS, CDR2 YFSETQ, per germline. This CDR3 region has 13 residues. V dropped 3 bases and J dropped 8 bases, with 9 bases sitting between them. The CDR3 region is CASSSLLDSPLHF. The CDR3 coding sequence is TGCGCCAGCAGCTCCCTACTGGATTCACCCCTCCACTTT. Full variable domain (outside the CDR3, taken from reference TRBV5-1 and TRBJ1-6): KAGVTQTPRYLIKTRGQQVTLSCSPISGHRSVSWYQQTPGQGLQFLFEYFSETQRNKGNFPGRFSGRQFSNSRSEMNVSTLELGDSALYLCASSSLLDSPLHFGNGTRLTVT.

The chain is built from TRBV7-2 and TRBJ2-1; the D gene is possibly TRBD1 (6 bases). CDR1 is SGHTA, CDR2 FQGNSA, per germline. V shed 1 base and J shed 9 bases, with 10 bases lying between them. This CDR3 is 13 amino acids long. CDR3 amino acids: CASSLVGGTEQFF. CDR3 nucleotides: TGTGCCAGCAGCTTAGTAGGGGGTACTGAGCAGTTCTTC.

The chain employs TRBV5-1 and TRBJ1-1; tentatively, D is TRBD1 (5 bases). Per the germline V gene, CDR1 is SGHRS and CDR2 is YFSETQ. This CDR3 has 15 residues. V lost 4 bases and J 3 bases, leaving 16 bases between the germline ends. In DNA form, the CDR3 reads TGCGCCAGCAGCGTCGCGGGGGAAGCGGACACTGAAGCTTTCTTT. It yields the protein CASSVAGEADTEAFF.

This chain uses TRBV7-8 with TRBJ2-3, with D possibly TRBD1 on 6 matching bases. With 0 bases removed from V and 4 bases from J, the gap between germline ends came to 17 bases. Germline loops: CDR1 SGHVS, CDR2 FQNEAQ. The CDR3 has 17 amino acids. The CDR3 region is CASSLAGTSYSPDTQYF. The CDR3 bases are TGTGCCAGCAGCTTAGCCGGGACATCGTACTCTCCAGATACGCAGTATTTT.

The genes are TRBV30 and TRBJ1-4; maybe TRBD1 (5 bases). The V and J ends lost 7 bases and 4 bases respectively, with 16 bases between them. Germline CDR1 reads GTSNPN; CDR2 reads SVGIG (reference sequence). The CDR3 totals 14 residues. The CDR3 is CASTSRGFNEKLFF. For the CDR3, the DNA is TGTGCCTCCACCTCTAGGGGCTTTAATGAAAAACTGTTTTTT.

The chain recombines TRBV25-1 with TRBJ1-1; tentative D call: TRBD1 (5 bases). The CDR3 is 13 amino acids. V was clipped by 7 bases and J by 3 bases, with 12 bases between them. CDR1 and CDR2 from the germline V gene are MGHDK and SYGVNS. The CDR3 is CASNFGGYTEAFF. Written as DNA, the CDR3 is TGTGCCAGCAACTTCGGGGGGTACACTGAAGCTTTCTTT. Looking up the rest from reference TRBV25-1 and TRBJ1-1 gives the full variable domain: EADIYQTPRYLVIGTGKKITLECSQTMGHDKMYWYQQDPGMELHLIHYSYGVNSTEKGDLSSESTVSRIRTEHFPLTLESARPSHTSQYLCASNFGGYTEAFFGQGTRLTVV.

The chain joins TRBV9 to TRBJ1-1; 8 nucleotides agree with TRBD1. Germline trimming cut 1 base from V and 1 base from J; bases unmatched to any gene: 3. Germline V lookup: CDR1 SGDLS, CDR2 YYNGEE. The CDR3 runs 15 residues. This chain's CDR3 is CASSVFGTGNTEAFF. CDR3 DNA: TGTGCCAGCAGCGTATTCGGGACAGGGAACACTGAAGCTTTCTTT. Variable domain in full (rest from reference TRBV9 and TRBJ1-1): DSGVTQTPKHLITATGQRVTLRCSPRSGDLSVYWYQQSLDQGLQFLIQYYNGEERAKGNILERFSAQQFPDLHSELNLSSLELGDSALYFCASSVFGTGNTEAFFGQGTRLTVV.

This clone was seen only once. The chain has TRBV7-9 and TRBJ2-1, with unresolved D. V gave up 5 bases and J gave up 10 bases, with 12 bases separating them. This CDR3 has 12 residues. Germline V gene lookup returns CDR1 SEHNR and CDR2 FQNEAQ (reference sequence). DNA for the CDR3: TGTGCCAGCAGCCGAGGATCCTCGGAGCAGTTCTTC. It encodes CASSRGSSEQFF.

The rearrangement uses TRBV10-3 and TRBJ2-2, with D unclear. Trimming took off 6 bases at V and 4 bases at J, with 3 bases between the two ends. This CDR3 spans 11 amino acids. CDR1 and CDR2 from the germline V gene are ENHRY and SYGVKD. CDR3 nucleotides: TGTGCCATCAGCGGCACCGGGGAGCTGTTTTTT. Translated, it gives CAISGTGELFF.

The genes are TRBV5-8 and TRBJ2-3; D may be TRBD2 (6 bases). CDR3 length: 17 residues. Looked up from germline, CDR1 is SGHTS and CDR2 is YDEGEE. V was pared by 0 bases and J by 2 bases, with 16 bases between. CDR3 nucleotides: TGTGCCAGCAGCTTGGGGAGGGGTCAACGGATCACAGATACGCAGTATTTT. As protein: CASSLGRGQRITDTQYF.

This chain joins TRBV7-6 and TRBJ2-7, with 7 bases lining up with TRBD1. This CDR3 is built from 13 residues. The J segment lost 5 bases and the V segment lost 5 bases, leaving 6 bases of the junction unmatched. Germline CDR1 and CDR2: SGHVS and FNYEAQ. CDR3 DNA sequence: TGTGCCAGCAGCCCAGACAGGGCTGACGAGCAGTACTTC. It yields the protein CASSPDRADEQYF.

The chain couples TRBV19 to TRBJ1-5, with D perhaps TRBD1 (5 bases). This CDR3 comprises 15 residues. CDR1 and CDR2 from the germline V gene are LNHDA and SQIVND (reference sequence). Trimming took 0 bases from V and 6 from J, leaving 12 bases between them. The CDR3 DNA sequence: TGTGCCAGTAGTATAGAGGCAGGGACCCCTCAGCCCCAGCATTTT. It specifies CASSIEAGTPQPQHF.

V is TRBV10-3 and J is TRBJ1-5; a weak D match, TRBD1 (5 bases). The V gene lost 11 bases and the J gene lost 0 bases, with 20 bases spanning the gap. Per the germline V gene, CDR1 is ENHRY and CDR2 is SYGVKD. The CDR3 loop spans 16 amino acids. The CDR3: CASARGADYSNQPQHF. The DNA for the CDR3 is TGTGCCTCCGCCCGCGGGGCAGATTATAGCAATCAGCCCCAGCATTTT.

CDR3 protein: CASSYGFSHGELFF. For the CDR3, the DNA is TGCGCCAGCAGCTACGGATTTAGTCACGGGGAGCTGTTTTTT. V is TRBV5-1 and J is TRBJ2-2; D call uncertain. Germline CDR1 is SGHRS and CDR2 is YFSETQ. Trimming removed 3 bases from V and 7 bases from J, with 13 bases in between. This CDR3 region has 14 residues.

This clone appeared a single time. The V call is TRBV19, the J call TRBJ2-7, with D maybe TRBD2 (5 bases). Looked up from germline, CDR1 is LNHDA and CDR2 is SQIVND (reference sequence). There are 15 residues in the CDR3. V dropped 7 bases and J dropped 6 bases, with 22 bases sitting between them. The CDR3 DNA follows: TGTGCCAGTACCCCGGGCAGCACCCCGACTACCGAGCAGTACTTC. Protein product: CASTPGSTPTTEQYF.

This rearrangement joins TRBV7-9 to TRBJ1-2; unclear D gene. Looked up from germline, CDR1 is SEHNR and CDR2 is FQNEAQ (reference sequence). V gave up 3 bases and J gave up 4 bases, with 12 bases separating them. This CDR3 contains 14 residues. The DNA of the CDR3 is TGTGCCAGCAGCTTCCAGACATCCCTCTATGGCTACACCTTC. Its translation is CASSFQTSLYGYTF.

The rearrangement uses TRBV20-1 and TRBJ2-4; D uncertain. V shed 7 bases and J shed 1 base, with 5 bases lying between them. The germline V gene encodes CDR1 DFQATT and CDR2 SNEGSKA (reference sequence). This CDR3 comprises 11 residues. The CDR3 region has the DNA TGCAGTGTAGGGGCCAAAAACATTCAGTACTTC. Its protein is CSVGAKNIQYF.

V gene TRBV10-1 combines with J gene TRBJ2-7; 7 bases line up with TRBD2. This CDR3 is built from 13 residues. CDR1 is WNHNN, CDR2 SYGVQD, per germline (reference sequence). J lost 5 bases, V lost 4 bases, and 5 bases had no gene match. In nucleotides, the CDR3 is TGCGCCAGCAGTGGATTCCGGGAGGACGAGCAGTACTTC. It yields the protein CASSGFREDEQYF.

This chain uses TRBV30 with TRBJ1-6; 9 bases are a match to TRBD1. CDR1 is GTSNPN, CDR2 SVGIG, per germline (reference sequence). With 2 bases clipped from V and 8 bases from J, the junction kept 7 bases outside the gene matches. The CDR3 consists of 15 residues. CDR3 DNA: TGTGCCTGGAGTCTCGGGGGGGACAGGGATTCACCCCTCCACTTT. It codes for CAWSLGGDRDSPLHF.

This chain connects TRBV9 to TRBJ2-3; D is undetermined. Germline CDR1 reads SGDLS; CDR2 reads YYNGEE. V dropped 0 bases and J dropped 3 bases, with 11 bases sitting between them. CDR3 length equals 15 residues. CDR3 residues: CASSVGKGRTDTQYF. DNA for the CDR3: TGTGCCAGCAGCGTAGGAAAGGGTAGGACAGATACGCAGTATTTT.

The chain carries TRBV18 and TRBJ1-2; 9 bases are shared with TRBD1. Per the germline V gene, CDR1 is KGHSH and CDR2 is LQKENI. The CDR3 consists of 18 residues. The junction had 17 bases not matched to a gene; V was cut back by 3 bases and J by 6 bases. The CDR3 bases are TGTGCCAGCTCACCCCTCAGTCCCGGGACAGGGACGGTGGATGGCTACACCTTC. This gives the protein CASSPLSPGTGTVDGYTF. Combining the CDR3 with reference TRBV18 and TRBJ1-2 gives the whole variable domain NAGVMQNPRHLVRRRGQEARLRCSPMKGHSHVYWYRQLPEEGLKFMVYLQKENIIDESGMPKERFSAEFPKEGPSILRIQQVVRGDSAAYFCASSPLSPGTGTVDGYTFGSGTRLTVV.